This record looks at one T cell receptor (beta chain) sequence and its context. This clone's antigen is unknown. Per-base qualities were not stored, and no clone one base away is much larger. This sample stems from a study of blood T cells in healthy people across ages (dated by TCRdb to the mid-2010s). For the study in its entirety: In model experiments, roughly one uniquely barcoded TCR beta cDNA molecule per two T cells was captured by template switching. Age-related changes in TCR beta repertoire diversity were measured in the study by deep sequencing normalized with unique cDNA molecular identifiers. The donors were split into four age groups: young (average 16 years), middle-aged (roughly 40), aged (approximately 59) and long-lived (under 85). To avoid experimental bias, donors of different ages were randomly spread across the sequencing lanes. For two donors (one aged 18 to 30 and one aged 80 or older), the study analyzed two additional independent replicas of 1 million unique cDNA reads from the same blood draw. General conclusions and limits of the study: Compared with the aged group, more naive CD4+ T cells, fewer expanded clones and increased TCR diversity were shown by the long-lived group, suggesting age selection. Estimates of total diversity from one million sequenced T cells were regarded as lower bounds and underestimates. Conclusive comparison of naive and antigen-experienced compartments was prevented by the profiling of bulk unsorted PBMCs. A strong correlation was found between observed TCR beta diversity and the percentage of naive T cells measured by flow cytometry. Because the CMV infection status of the donors was unknown, age-related changes in expanded clonotypes may potentially have been confounded. Observed TCR beta diversity per million T cells fell roughly linearly with age, and a significant reduction was already apparent by age roughly 40.

Library prep was done by 5' RACE. The data were produced on an Illumina HiSeq 2500. A second PCR of 7 to 11 cycles was run with a J-beta primer mix and a sample-barcoded 5' primer. A template-switch 5' adaptor carrying 12 random nucleotides introduced a unique molecular identifier onto each TCR beta cDNA molecule. At least 2.5 million CDR3-containing paired-end reads were obtained from each sample. All of the RNA was converted into first-strand cDNA using the Mint cDNA synthesis kit, with a TRBC-specific oligonucleotide serving as the primer. Following uracil-DNA glycosylase treatment, all cDNA underwent a first 18-cycle PCR with the universal primers M1SS and BC2_uni_R. On the authors' methods: Normalization of each sample was performed by random selection of 1 million high-quality reads, each carrying a distinct molecular identifier. Instead of being binned into consensus sequences, reads with shared molecular identifiers were discarded. MiTCR, set to a Q25 quality threshold and the strictest error-elimination algorithm, was used for CDR3 identification, clonotype clustering and error correction. A nonparametric unseen species model with Euler transformation was used to estimate a lower bound on total TCR beta diversity. TCRdb's own reprocessing of the public reads used fastp at Q25 and MiXCR and kept productive beta chains. Each record represents a unique CDR3 protein, reported with the most common genes and DNA among its rows. In this record, the V and J calls reflect TCRdb's handling and not the investigators' own analysis. The sample table contains roughly 830,000 distinct CDR3 sequences; only one count was recorded for roughly 60% of them. The top ten hold about 30% of the sample.

Taken from cysteine to phenylalanine, the CDR3 has 15 residues. The read is trimmed to its CDR3 DNA, 45 bases read in frame from base 1. Deletion took 6 bases off V and 4 bases off J, with a span of 18 bases between the germline ends. CDR1 and CDR2 (SNHLY, FYNNEI) derive from the germline V gene. The roughly 42 donors, aged about 6 to 90 years, were systemically healthy Caucasian individuals from Russia. About 9.8 milliliters of peripheral blood were drawn from each donor into EDTA-treated Vacutainer tubes. PBMCs were isolated by Ficoll-Paque density-gradient centrifugation, with at least 7 million obtained per sample. Total RNA was extracted from PBMCs with Trizol reagent, with at least 5.5 micrograms obtained per sample. The percentages of naive CD45RAhigh/CD27high T cells were determined by flow cytometry on a PBMC aliquot from every donor.

The origin of this receptor is a man younger than 45 in good health. The V and J segments used are TRBV2 and TRBJ1-1, with the D gene not clear enough to name. The source material was blood. The DNA is as follows: TGTGCCAGCAGACCTATACGGAGGTGGAGCACTGAAGCTTTCTTT. Translated, this gives CASRPIRRWSTEAFF.